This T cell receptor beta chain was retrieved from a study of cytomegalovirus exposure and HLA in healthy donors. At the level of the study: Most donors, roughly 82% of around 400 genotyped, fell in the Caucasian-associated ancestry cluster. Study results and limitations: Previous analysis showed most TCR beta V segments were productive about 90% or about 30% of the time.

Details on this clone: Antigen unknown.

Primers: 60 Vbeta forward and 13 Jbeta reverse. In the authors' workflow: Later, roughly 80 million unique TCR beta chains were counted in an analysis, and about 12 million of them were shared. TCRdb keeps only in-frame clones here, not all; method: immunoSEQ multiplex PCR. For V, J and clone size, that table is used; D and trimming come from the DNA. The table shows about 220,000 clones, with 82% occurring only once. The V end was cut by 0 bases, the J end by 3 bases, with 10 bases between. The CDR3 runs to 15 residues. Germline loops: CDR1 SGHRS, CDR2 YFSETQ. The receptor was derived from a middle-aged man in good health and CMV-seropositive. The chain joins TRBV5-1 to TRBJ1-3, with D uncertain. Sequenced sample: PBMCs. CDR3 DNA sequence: TGCGCCAGCAGCTTGGCCGCCAGTATTGGAAACACCATATATTTT. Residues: CASSLAASIGNTIYF.